What follows describes a single T cell receptor beta chain. Many counts were recorded for this clone. Its specific antigen is unknown. It has no much larger one-base neighbor in the sample; base qualities were not kept. The data were taken from a study of T cell responses to AZD1222 COVID-19 vaccine (dated by TCRdb to the early 2020s). About the study as a whole: A total of more than 230 trial participants underwent TCR sequencing, of whom around 200 received two doses of AZD1222 and some 26 received two doses of the MenACWY control vaccine. Trial participants were enrolled by age into 18-55, 56-69 and 70-plus year subgroups, with about 150, 27 and 61 TCR-sequenced participants respectively. Broader findings and caveats from the paper: Participants were mostly white British and included more females than males, and it was suggested by the authors that clonal diversity may have been underestimated. After two AZD1222 doses, spike-specific TCR breadth and depth were significantly higher than at day 0 and than in MenACWY recipients. Because no day 14 peak-response samples were available, repertoires were characterized only after the peak T cell response. In the small 56-69-year group, the increase in depth fell short of significance, most likely because of low power. Conclusions about previously exposed vaccinees are limited, since just five or six AZD1222 recipients were seropositive for SARS-CoV-2 at baseline. CD4 TCRs associated with the vaccine covered the entire spike protein, and the dominant responses were in regions 160-218 and 743-854. Reportedly, almost half of the unique spike-specific TCRs recognized epitopes lying outside the regions that are mutated in the B.1.351 and B.1.1.7 variants.

The CDR3 regions of human TCRbeta chains were analyzed by immunosequencing. From the authors' description of their analysis: TCRs in the repertoires were compared against a reference library of SARS-CoV-2-specific TCRs that had been generated with the MIRA antigen-specificity platform. Breadth meant the fraction of unique TCRs that were SARS-CoV-2-associated, whereas depth meant the fraction of total T cells that were SARS-CoV-2-associated. Each spike-specific TCR was assigned to its reactive spike region and to a CD4 or CD8 class using the MIRA data. Log10-transformed breadth and depth values were compared by one-way ANOVA with Sidak's multiple comparisons tests. What TCRdb holds here is the immuneACCESS table cut down to in-frame rearrangements. Part of the clones is not present; checked against another copy, under half of the missing clones reflect an unresolved V gene, and the others are unexplained. V and J calls and clone size come straight from that table; D and trimming were deduced from the DNA. The sample table contains 110,000 or so clones; only one count was recorded for more than 70% of them. Approximately 15% of the sample belongs to the ten largest clones.

This specimen's time point label, per the study, means: about 28 days (+/-7) after the second vaccine dose. AZD1222 recipients with second doses at about 4 weeks or about 12 weeks were pooled, because spike-specific TCR depth and breadth did not differ between schedules. Vaccinee samples were obtained from the UK trials COV001 and COV002, which included a single-blind randomized controlled phase 2/3 trial of AZD1222 (ChAdOx1 nCoV-19) in healthy adults. For TCRbeta chain sequencing, PBMC samples from trial participants were taken at day 0 and at day 28 after the second dose. V is trimmed back by 5 bases and J by 4 bases, and the junction contains 9 bases that no gene match accounts for. CDR1 and CDR2, looked up from the germline V gene, are SGHVS and FQNEAQ. The CDR3 spans 16 residues, from the cysteine through the phenylalanine. The retained sequence is limited to the CDR3, 48 bases, with the frame set at the first base.

The sequencing here drew on peripheral blood, taken 28 days after the second AZD1222 dose. This receptor was identified in an adult who received the AZD1222 COVID-19 vaccine. Here the chain combines TRBV7-8 and TRBJ1-3; 9 middle bases align to TRBD1. In nucleotides, the sequence is TGTGCCAGCAGCCTAACCGGGACAGGGCCAGGAAACACCATATATTTT. Translated, it reads CASSLTGTGPGNTIYF.